These 13 T cell receptor beta chains came from one sample sequenced in a study of regulatory T cells in long-lasting Graves disease. The time point here: newly diagnosed GD, antithyroid drugs for less than 3 months. Extracted PBMC RNA gave rise to the TCR library. CDR3-region Arm-PCR and iRepertoire HTBI primers produced the TCR beta libraries. TCRdb fed the multiplex PCR reads into MiXCR, producing one record per CDR3 protein. Of about 530,000 distinct CDR3 sequences listed, roughly 15% are singletons. The sample also formed part of further work on T cells in Graves' hyperthyroidism and ophthalmopathy.

The material sequenced was peripheral blood mononuclear cells (PBMCs), taken at new diagnosis, from a patient treated with antithyroid drugs. The receptors shown here come from a woman aged 35-65 years with Graves disease.

The V and J genes are TRBV7-3 and TRBJ2-1, with 7 bases aligning to TRBD1. The germline CDR1 and CDR2 sequences are SGHTA and FQGTGA. There are 15 residues in the CDR3. The V and J ends lost 3 bases and 6 bases, in that order; junction bases with no gene match: 8. CDR3 bases: TGTGCCAGCAGCTTGGGGGCAGGGGGTTCCAATGAGCAGTTCTTC. Translated: CASSLGAGGSNEQFF.

This clonotype was picked up many times. The V and J genes are TRBV6-2 or TRBV6-3 and TRBJ2-1; D remains unclear. Germline V gene data show CDR1 as MNHEY and CDR2 as SVGEGT. CDR3 length: 16 residues. The ends were cut back, 5 bases at V and 3 bases at J, with 17 bases in the middle. CDR3 sequence reads: CASSPLGGGDYNEQFF. The CDR3 nucleotides are TGTGCCAGCAGTCCTTTGGGTGGCGGCGACTACAATGAGCAGTTCTTC.

The rearrangement links TRBV15 to TRBJ1-3, with unresolved D. The CDR3 runs to 17 residues. CDR1 and CDR2 from the germline V gene are LNHNV and YYDKDF (reference sequence). Trimming took off 4 bases at V and 0 bases at J, with 16 bases between the two ends. CDR3 DNA sequence: TGTGCCACCAGCACCGAACCCGGACGGGGCTCTGGAAACACCATATATTTT. Translated, it gives CATSTEPGRGSGNTIYF.

This clonotype was seen a few times. The chain recombines TRBV9 with TRBJ2-3; maybe TRBD2 (6 bases). Deletions cut 4 bases from V and 1 base from J, with 16 bases between. The CDR3 loop spans 16 amino acids. The germline CDR1 and CDR2 sequences are SGDLS and YYNGEE. The DNA of the CDR3 is TGTGCCAGCAGCCCTTCGGCGGGCGGGGGCACAGATACGCAGTATTTT. Its protein is CASSPSAGGGTDTQYF.

In this sample, this clonotype turned up a few times. The gene calls are TRBV29-1 and TRBJ1-4; perhaps TRBD1 as D (5 bases). V lost 7 bases to trimming and J lost 3 bases, with 15 bases between them. The CDR3 has 14 residues. The germline CDR1 and CDR2 sequences are SQVTM and ANQGSEA. As DNA, the CDR3 is TGCAGCGCTTCCTCGGGGCGAGCTAATGAAAAACTGTTTTTT. Its translation: CSASSGRANEKLFF. The full variable domain, with the rest looked up from reference TRBV29-1 and TRBJ1-4, is SAVISQKPSRDICQRGTSLTIQCQVDSQVTMMFWYRQQPGQSLTLIATANQGSEATYESGFVIDKFPISRPNLTFSTLTVSNMSPEDSSIYLCSASSGRANEKLFFGSGTQLSVL.

This clonotype was observed many times. This chain joins TRBV10-3 and TRBJ2-2; either TRBD1 or TRBD2 may supply D (5 bases each). V dropped 0 bases and J dropped 4 bases, with 6 bases sitting between them. Germline lookup yields CDR1 ENHRY and CDR2 SYGVKD. The CDR3 sequence is 14 residues long. CDR3 sequence (DNA): TGTGCCATCAGTGAGTCGAGGGGCACCGGGGAGCTGTTTTTT. It encodes CAISESRGTGELFF.

This chain joins TRBV6-2 or TRBV6-3 and TRBJ2-5; TRBD1 matches at 9 bases. The J segment lost 1 base and the V segment lost 5 bases, leaving 8 bases of the junction unmatched. The CDR3 is made up of 16 amino acids. CDR1 MNHEY and CDR2 SVGEGT come from the germline V gene. CDR3 in amino acids: CASSDPGQGPQETQYF. CDR3 DNA sequence: TGTGCCAGCAGTGACCCGGGACAGGGCCCCCAAGAGACCCAGTACTTC.

This clonotype was detected many times. J is TRBJ1-1 and V is TRBV5-4, with 8 bases identical to TRBD1. This CDR3 region has 11 residues. The J segment lost 7 bases and the V segment lost 10 bases, leaving 6 bases of the junction unmatched. Germline V gives CDR1 SGHNT, CDR2 YYREEE (reference sequence). The CDR3, as DNA: TGTGCCTGCGGACAGGGAGGTGAAGCTTTCTTT. Translated, it gives CACGQGGEAFF.

This clonotype occurred many times. The chain joins TRBV9 to TRBJ1-2; 9 bases fit TRBD1. J gave up 1 base and V 4 bases, and 5 bases lay outside the gene matches. CDR1 SGDLS and CDR2 YYNGEE come from the germline V gene. The CDR3 has 15 amino acids. The CDR3 spells CASSPTGQGNYGYTF. The DNA of the CDR3 is TGTGCCAGCAGCCCCACGGGACAGGGTAACTATGGCTACACCTTC.

In its sample, this clonotype was seen many times. This rearrangement joins TRBV28 to TRBJ2-3; 9 bases align to TRBD1. The germline V gene encodes CDR1 MDHEN and CDR2 SYDVKM. There are 15 residues in the CDR3. Trimming removed 5 bases from V and 1 base from J; junction bases left unmatched: 4. The CDR3 DNA is TGTGCCAGCAGTGAACAGGGGGCTGGCACAGATACGCAGTATTTT. Translating it yields CASSEQGAGTDTQYF.

This clonotype showed up just a few times. This chain connects TRBV11-3 to TRBJ1-1; perhaps TRBD1 as D (5 bases). The CDR3 extends over 15 amino acids. The germline V and J ends were trimmed by 0 bases and 2 bases, with 10 bases remaining between them. Germline V gene sequence: CDR1 SGHNT, CDR2 YENEEA. DNA for the CDR3: TGTGCCAGCAGCTTAGATTACAGGACTAACACTGAAGCTTTCTTT. It codes for CASSLDYRTNTEAFF. Supplemented by reference TRBV11-3 and TRBJ1-1, the full variable domain reads EAGVVQSPRYKIIEKKQPVAFWCNPISGHNTLYWYLQNLGQGPELLIRYENEEAVDDSQLPKDRFSAERLKGVDSTLKIQPAELGDSAVYLCASSLDYRTNTEAFFGQGTRLTVV.

This clonotype came up a few times. This chain uses TRBV4-1 with TRBJ1-2, with 7 bases that match TRBD1. J gave up 6 bases and V 4 bases, and 8 bases lay outside the gene matches. Germline lookup yields CDR1 MGHRA and CDR2 YSYEKL. The CDR3 runs to 14 residues. CDR3 protein: CASSRTDRFHGYTF. CDR3 nucleotides: TGCGCCAGCAGCCGAACGGACAGGTTTCATGGCTACACCTTC.

Remarks on this clonotype: Possible read error: a much larger clone is one base away. This rearrangement joins TRBV20-1 to TRBJ1-5; D uncertain. CDR3 size: 12 residues. Per germline, CDR1 DFQATT and CDR2 SNEGSKA (reference sequence). This CDR3 reads CSANLLNRPQHF. The CDR3 DNA sequence: TGCAGTGCTAATCTGCTCAATCGGCCCCAGCATTTT.